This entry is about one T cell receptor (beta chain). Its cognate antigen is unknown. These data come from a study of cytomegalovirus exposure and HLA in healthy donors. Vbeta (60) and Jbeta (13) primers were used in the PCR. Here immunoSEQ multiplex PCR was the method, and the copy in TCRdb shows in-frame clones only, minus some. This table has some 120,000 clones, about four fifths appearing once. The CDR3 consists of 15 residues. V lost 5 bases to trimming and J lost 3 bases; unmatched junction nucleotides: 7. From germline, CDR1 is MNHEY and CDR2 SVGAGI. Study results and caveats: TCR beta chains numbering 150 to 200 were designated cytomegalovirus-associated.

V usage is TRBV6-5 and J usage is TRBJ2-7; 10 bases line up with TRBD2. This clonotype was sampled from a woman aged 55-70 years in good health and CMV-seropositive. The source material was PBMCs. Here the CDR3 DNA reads TGTGCCAGCAGTCGACCGACTAGCGGGTTCTACGAGCAGTACTTC. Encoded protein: CASSRPTSGFYEQYF.